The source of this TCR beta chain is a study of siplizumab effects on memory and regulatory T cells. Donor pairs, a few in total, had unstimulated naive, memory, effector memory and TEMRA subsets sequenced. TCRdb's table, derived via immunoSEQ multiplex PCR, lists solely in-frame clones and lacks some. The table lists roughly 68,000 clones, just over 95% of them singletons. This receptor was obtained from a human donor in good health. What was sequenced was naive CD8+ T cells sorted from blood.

The DNA of the CDR3 is TGTGCCAGCACCCGAGGTAGCGGGGGAGAGACCCAGTACTTC. Amino acids: CASTRGSGGETQYF. The chain recombines TRBV25-1 with TRBJ2-5; 9 bases match TRBD2. With V trimmed by 7 bases and J by 4 bases, 7 bases remained unmatched. Germline lookup yields CDR1 MGHDK and CDR2 SYGVNS. This CDR3 is built from 14 residues. Together with reference TRBV25-1 and TRBJ2-5, the CDR3 gives the full variable domain: EADIYQTPRYLVIGTGKKITLECSQTMGHDKMYWYQQDPGMELHLIHYSYGVNSTEKGDLSSESTVSRIRTEHFPLTLESARPSHTSQYLCASTRGSGGETQYFGPGTRLLVL.